These T cell receptor beta chains were read from a single sample in a study of shared clonotypes between healthy human individuals. TCRdb's table, derived via immunoSEQ multiplex PCR, lists solely in-frame clones and lacks some. The repertoire holds 650,000 to 750,000 clones, with approximately 75% as singletons. The sample consisted of memory CD4+ T cells sorted from blood. The receptors originated from a woman younger than 45 in good health. Each CDR3 is given with its conserved first and last residue.

V	J	CDR3
TRBV7-9	TRBJ1-2	CASSLAIGESCHGYTF
TRBV4-2	TRBJ1-2	CASSQDRGGGYTF
TRBV5-1	TRBJ1-4	CASAPDGGLATNEKLFF
TRBV5-1	TRBJ2-7	CASTSPLYEQYF
TRBV27	TRBJ1-3	CASSPTGGNTIYF
TRBV6-6	TRBJ1-2	CASSYGEGGGYTF
TRBV10-1	TRBJ1-1	CASRPNRDSEAFF
TRBV7-9	TRBJ1-4	CASSKAQGLSNEKLFF
TRBV6-6	TRBJ2-3	CATYSLGDTQYF
TRBV11-2	TRBJ1-2	CASSLVGRDGYTF
TRBV11-3	TRBJ2-6	CASSLVSGANVLTF
TRBV29-1	TRBJ1-3	CSVEAAGNTIYF
TRBV6-5	TRBJ2-7	CASSYSTGQTYEQYF
TRBV2	TRBJ2-7	CASRDGYEQYF
TRBV13	TRBJ2-2	CASSLRGNANTGELFF
TRBV2	TRBJ2-7	CASSIESGPHEQYF
TRBV7-9	TRBJ1-2	CASSLMRDGYYGYTF
TRBV7-9	TRBJ1-5	CASSTMGRNQPQHF
TRBV18	TRBJ2-7	CASSPTRIYEQYF
TRBV5-1	TRBJ2-1	CASSLSSGAYNEQFF
TRBV7-8	TRBJ2-7	CASSALSGTGGYEQYF
TRBV28	TRBJ2-5	CASSLAGGTPRETQYF
TRBV28	TRBJ2-7	CASSATGGAVYEQYF
TRBV6-5	TRBJ2-1	CASSAASDSSNEQFF
TRBV29-1	TRBJ2-5	CSVARDSETQYF
TRBV5-1	TRBJ2-3	CASSLAQGPSTDTQYF
TRBV6-1	TRBJ2-7	CASFPGTAISYEQYF